This note documents a single T cell receptor beta chain sequence. The sample originates from a study of T-cell reconstitution after alpha-beta-depleted transplantation in children. Per the germline V gene, CDR1 is SGHRS and CDR2 is YFSETQ. The V end was cut by 4 bases, the J end by 5 bases, with 15 bases between. The CDR3 sequence is 14 residues long. During its preparation, the TCRbeta library received unique molecular identifiers. TCRdb re-called the PCR reads with MiXCR, one entry per CDR3 protein. This table holds around 380,000 distinct CDR3 sequences, approximately 11% found once. The receptor's source is a human donor who donated a stem cell graft to a child with acute myeloid leukemia. This chain uses TRBV5-1 with TRBJ2-5, with a tentative D call TRBD1 (6 bases). The sample consisted of PBMCs from the stem cell graft donor, taken from the stem cell graft. The CDR3 coding sequence is TGCGCCAGCAGCCAAGGGACAACTCTGGAGACCCAGTACTTC. This gives the protein CASSQGTTLETQYF.